What follows is one T cell receptor beta chain and its context. What it binds is unknown. TCRdb's table, derived via immunoSEQ multiplex PCR, lists solely in-frame clones and lacks some. The sample lists under 650,000 clones; 95% to 97% were seen once. This record belongs to a study of shared clonotypes between healthy human individuals. Turning to the study itself: Participating donors consisted of two women and a few men aged 18 to 49. Broader study findings: Sorted-subset sequencing, rarefaction showed, was incomplete despite large depth.

The source of this sequence is a woman aged 25 to 39 in good health. Sequenced sample: naive CD4+ T cells sorted from blood. Regarding subset: CD45RA+ positively selected.

CDR3: CASSLAGQGNTEAFF. The CDR3 coding sequence is TGTGCCAGCAGCTTAGCGGGACAGGGTAACACTGAAGCTTTCTTT. V usage is TRBV7-8 and J usage is TRBJ1-1, with 9 bases fitting TRBD1. CDR3 length: 15 amino acids. The germline CDR1 and CDR2 sequences are SGHVS and FQNEAQ. V gave up 0 bases and J gave up 2 bases; unmatched junction bases: 1. The entire variable domain, with the rest obtained from reference TRBV7-8 and TRBJ1-1, is as follows: GAGVSQSPRYKVAKRGQDVALRCDPISGHVSLFWYQQALGQGPEFLTYFQNEAQLDKSGLPSDRFFAERPEGSVSTLKIQRTQQEDSAVYLCASSLAGQGNTEAFFGQGTRLTVV.